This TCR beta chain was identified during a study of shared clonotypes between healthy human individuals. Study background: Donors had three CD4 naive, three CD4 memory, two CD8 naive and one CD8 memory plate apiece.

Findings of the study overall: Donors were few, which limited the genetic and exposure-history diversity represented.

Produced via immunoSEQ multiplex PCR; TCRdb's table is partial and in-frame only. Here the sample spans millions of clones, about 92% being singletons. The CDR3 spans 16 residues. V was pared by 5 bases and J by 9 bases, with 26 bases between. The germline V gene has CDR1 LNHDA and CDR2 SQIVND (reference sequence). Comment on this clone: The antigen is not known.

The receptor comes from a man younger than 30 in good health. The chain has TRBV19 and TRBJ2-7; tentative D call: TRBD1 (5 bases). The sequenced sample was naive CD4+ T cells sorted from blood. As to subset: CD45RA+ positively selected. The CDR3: CASSFRTDMLVDGQYF. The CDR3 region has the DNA TGTGCCAGTAGTTTCCGGACGGACATGCTTGTTGACGGGCAGTACTTC.